These 7 T cell receptor beta chains originate from one sample sequenced in a study of T cells in localized non-small cell lung cancer. Clones were sequenced by immunoSEQ multiplex PCR, and TCRdb holds only the in-frame ones, with some missing. There are tens of thousands of clones in the sample; approximately 92% occur only once, and 2.1% lies in the top ten. Material: peripheral blood, obtained before any cancer treatment. The receptors were sampled from a female donor of 60 years or more with stage I lung adenocarcinoma.

The chain couples TRBV4-1 to TRBJ2-5; perhaps TRBD2 as D (6 bases). The CDR3 extends over 14 amino acids. Trimming took 5 bases from V and 1 from J, leaving 11 bases between them. The germline V gene has CDR1 MGHRA and CDR2 YSYEKL. The CDR3 DNA reads as TGCGCCAGCAGCGACCGGGACTCCCAAGAGACCCAGTACTTC. This gives the protein CASSDRDSQETQYF.

The chain joins TRBV7-2 to TRBJ2-4; unclear D gene. Germline lookup yields CDR1 SGHTA and CDR2 FQGNSA. V lost 1 base to trimming and J lost 0 bases, with 7 bases between them. CDR3 length equals 15 residues. The CDR3 region is CASSLELAAKNIQYF. The CDR3 region has the DNA TGTGCCAGCAGCTTAGAACTGGCAGCCAAAAACATTCAGTACTTC.

The chain couples TRBV6-5 to TRBJ1-1, with 12 bases identical to TRBD1. V lost 4 bases to trimming and J lost 11 bases; unmatched junction nucleotides: 2. The length of the CDR3 is 12 residues. Per germline, CDR1 MNHEY and CDR2 SVGAGI. The CDR3 is CASSSGTGGAFF. CDR3 in DNA: TGTGCCAGCAGTTCCGGGACAGGGGGCGCTTTCTTT.

The chain uses TRBV4-3 and TRBJ1-6, with D unresolved. Germline V lookup: CDR1 LGHNA, CDR2 YSLEER. This CDR3 is built from 13 residues. V lost 0 bases to trimming and J lost 11 bases, with 8 bases between them. Written as DNA, the CDR3 is TGCGCCAGCAGCCAAGACAGTCGAACACCCCTCCACTTT. This encodes CASSQDSRTPLHF.

V gene TRBV7-2 combines with J gene TRBJ1-5; D possibly corresponds to TRBD1 (5 bases). V lost 5 bases and J 4 bases, leaving 15 bases between the germline ends. Germline V gene data show CDR1 as SGHTA and CDR2 as FQGNSA. This CDR3 contains 15 residues. The CDR3 is CASSPGGTENQPQHF. In DNA form, the CDR3 reads TGTGCCAGCAGCCCGGGCGGGACCGAGAATCAGCCCCAGCATTTT. Using reference TRBV7-2 and TRBJ1-5 for the parts outside the CDR3, the full variable domain is GAGVSQSPSNKVTEKGKDVELRCDPISGHTALYWYRQSLGQGLEFLIYFQGNSAPDKSGLPSDRFSAERTGGSVSTLTIQRTQQEDSAVYLCASSPGGTENQPQHFGDGTRLSIL.

The J gene is TRBJ1-4, the V gene TRBV21-1; the D segment call TRBD1 is taken from the table without a DNA check. TRBV21-1 corresponds to a pseudogene. This CDR3 is built from 14 residues. CDR3: CASSSGQGNEKLFF. For the CDR3, the DNA is TGTGCCAGCAGCAGTGGACAGGGTAATGAAAAACTGTTTTTT.

This chain links TRBV5-4 with TRBJ1-2, with D perhaps matching TRBD1 (5 bases). This CDR3 is built from 15 residues. Trimming stripped 1 base from V and 4 bases from J, with 14 bases between. Germline CDR1 SGHNT, CDR2 YYREEE (reference sequence). CDR3 DNA: TGTGCCAGCAGCTTGAGGGAGGGGCTGGGCTATGGCTACACCTTC. Its protein is CASSLREGLGYGYTF.